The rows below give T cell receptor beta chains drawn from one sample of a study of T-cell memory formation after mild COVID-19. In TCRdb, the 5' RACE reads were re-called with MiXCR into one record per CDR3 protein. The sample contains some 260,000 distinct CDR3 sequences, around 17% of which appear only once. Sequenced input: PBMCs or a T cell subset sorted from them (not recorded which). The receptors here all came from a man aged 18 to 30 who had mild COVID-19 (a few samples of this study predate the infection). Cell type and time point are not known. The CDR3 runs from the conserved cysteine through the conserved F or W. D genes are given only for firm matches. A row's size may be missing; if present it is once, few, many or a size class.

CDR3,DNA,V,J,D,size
CASSNQGNQPQHF,TGTGCCAGCAGCAATCAGGGGAATCAGCCCCAGCATTTT,TRBV12-3/TRBV12-4,TRBJ1-5,.,.
CASTQGRNQPQHF,TGTGCCAGCACCCAGGGTCGGAATCAGCCCCAGCATTTT,TRBV12-3/TRBV12-4,TRBJ1-5,.,few
CSAMEQNEKLFF,TGCAGTGCCATGGAGCAGAATGAAAAACTGTTTTTT,TRBV20-1,TRBJ1-4,.,.
CSAPSQYNSPLHF,TGCAGTGCCCCATCACAATATAATTCACCCCTCCACTTT,TRBV20-1,TRBJ1-6,.,.
CASSTGGAYGYTF,TGTGCCAGCAGTACAGGGGGCGCCTATGGCTACACCTTC,TRBV7-2,TRBJ1-2,TRBD1,.
CASSTGRRRTQYF,TGTGCCAGCAGTACAGGGAGGAGAAGGACCCAGTACTTC,TRBV27,TRBJ2-5,.,.
CASSNRRGKYNEQFF,TGTGCCAGCAGCAATCGGAGGGGAAAATACAATGAGCAGTTCTTC,TRBV12-3/TRBV12-4,TRBJ2-1,.,many
CASSISRTSITQYF,TGTGCCAGTAGTATATCACGGACTAGCATTACGCAGTATTTT,TRBV19,TRBJ2-3,TRBD2,.
CAIRSGNNSPLHF,TGTGCCATTCGGTCGGGTAATAATTCACCCCTCCACTTT,TRBV2,TRBJ1-6,.,.
CSADEAAGYSPLHF,TGCAGTGCTGACGAGGCGGCGGGGTATTCACCCCTCCACTTT,TRBV20-1,TRBJ1-6,.,.
CASSLVRGMETQYF,TGCGCCAGCAGCTTGGTTCGGGGGATGGAGACCCAGTACTTC,TRBV5-1,TRBJ2-5,.,.
CASSLFGPEEKLFF,TGTGCCAGCAGTTTATTTGGGCCGGAAGAAAAACTGTTTTTT,TRBV12-3/TRBV12-4,TRBJ1-4,.,few
CSARRLAGGPADETQYF,TGCAGTGCTAGAAGACTAGCGGGGGGCCCCGCGGATGAGACCCAGTACTTC,TRBV20-1,TRBJ2-5,TRBD2,.
CASSSGSFSETQYF,TGCGCCAGCAGCTCGGGGTCTTTTTCGGAGACCCAGTACTTC,TRBV5-1,TRBJ2-5,.,.
CASSEIGGFSYEQYF,TGTGCCAGCAGTGAAATTGGTGGGTTCTCCTACGAGCAGTACTTC,TRBV2,TRBJ2-7,.,.
CASIFGDREETEAFF,TGTGCCAGCATCTTTGGGGACAGGGAAGAGACTGAAGCTTTCTTT,TRBV7-9,TRBJ1-1,TRBD1,few
CASSYFGGRTSGNTIYF,TGTGCCAGCAGTTATTTCGGGGGCAGGACCTCTGGAAACACCATATATTTT,TRBV6-6,TRBJ1-3,.,once
CASSHPPGGRQLGGTQYF,TGCGCCAGCAGCCACCCTCCTGGGGGCAGGCAGCTAGGGGGTACGCAGTATTTT,TRBV4-1,TRBJ2-3,.,few
CASSIGGRGGIQYF,TGTGCCAGTAGTATAGGGGGTCGTGGGGGCATTCAGTACTTC,TRBV19,TRBJ2-4,.,few
CASSSLAGGPDDTQYF,TGTGCCAGCAGCTCCCTGGCGGGGGGGCCAGATGATACGCAGTATTTT,TRBV6-2/TRBV6-3,TRBJ2-3,TRBD2,many
CASNRENTEAFF,TGTGCCAGCAACAGGGAGAACACTGAAGCTTTCTTT,TRBV9,TRBJ1-1,.,few